One and the same sample provided the 2 T cell receptor beta chains below, sequenced in a study of regulatory T cells in long-lasting Graves disease. The time point here: newly diagnosed GD, antithyroid drugs for less than 3 months. With RNA extracted from PBMCs as input, the TCR library was made. Construction of TCR beta libraries relied on iRepertoire HTBI primers and on Arm-PCR targeting CDR3 regions. TCRdb independently ran MiXCR on the multiplex PCR reads; one entry per CDR3 protein. This table has 400,000 to 500,000 distinct CDR3 sequences, about 16% appearing once. The sample was also linked to a second study, of T cells in Graves' hyperthyroidism and ophthalmopathy.

The material sequenced was peripheral blood mononuclear cells (PBMCs), taken at new diagnosis, from a patient treated with antithyroid drugs. The source of these receptors is a woman aged 25 to 39 with Graves disease.

At least ten counts were recorded for this clonotype. V usage is TRBV20-1 and J usage is TRBJ1-2; 11 bases match TRBD1. This CDR3 is built from 14 residues. Per germline, CDR1 DFQATT and CDR2 SNEGSKA (reference sequence). V trimming: 6 bases; J trimming: 8 bases; junction bases outside the gene matches: 11. The CDR3 nucleotides read TGCAGTGCCCTGGACGAGAGGACAGGGGGCGGCTACACCTTC. Its translation: CSALDERTGGGYTF.

The chain has TRBV7-9 and TRBJ1-4; TRBD1 matches 10 bases. Trimming took 5 bases from V and 8 from J; bases not matched to a gene: 5. CDR1 and CDR2 from the germline V gene are SEHNR and FQNEAQ (reference sequence). This CDR3 spans 14 amino acids. The CDR3 loop reads CASSRQGAEEKLFF. The CDR3 DNA reads TGTGCCAGCAGCCGACAGGGGGCGGAAGAAAAACTGTTTTTT.